This T cell receptor (beta chain) was retrieved from a study of T cell responses to AZD1222 COVID-19 vaccine. Study-level background: Second doses were pooled across both intervals (about 4 or about 12 weeks). Study observations and caveats: A reported finding is that nearly half of spike-specific TCRs target unmutated variant regions. Donor demographics were predominantly white British with a female majority; clonal diversity may be underestimated. The span of vaccine-associated CD4 TCRs extended across spike, with dominance at 160-218 and 743-854.

Germline CDR1 reads GTSNPN; CDR2 reads SVGIG (reference sequence). V lost 3 bases and J 0 bases, leaving 0 bases between the germline ends. The CDR3 totals 11 residues. Notes on this clone: Its specificity is unknown.

Clones were sequenced by immunoSEQ multiplex PCR, and TCRdb holds only the in-frame ones, with some missing. The repertoire consists of 160,000 or so clones, with just over 90% occurring once and the leading ten covering 2% to 3%. The starting material was peripheral blood, obtained on day 0 of AZD1222 vaccination. The chain is built from TRBV30 and TRBJ1-3; no clear D gene. This receptor was obtained from an adult in good health. CDR3 loop: CAWSSGNTIYF. The CDR3, as DNA: TGTGCCTGGAGCTCTGGAAACACCATATATTTT.